A selection of T cell receptor beta chains follows, all from one sample in a study of blood T cell repertoires in COVID-19. Sequencing used immunoSEQ multiplex PCR; TCRdb keeps in-frame clones, though not all of them. Among hundreds of thousands of clones listed, more than 80% were seen once. What was sequenced was peripheral blood. The receptor source for this set is a man between 40 and 49 years old with acute or convalescent COVID-19. CDR3s include the opening cysteine and the closing phenylalanine or tryptophan. The D gene is left open where the match is weak. Rows give clone size only sometimes, using once, few, many, or a class for an expanded clone.

J,size,V,D,DNA,CDR3
TRBJ2-7,.,TRBV21-1,.,TGTGCCAGCAGCAAATCTCTGGTGGGCAGACCAACCTACGAGCAGTACTTC,CASSKSLVGRPTYEQYF
TRBJ1-2,.,TRBV6-5,.,TGTGCCAGCATTTTCAGGGTCGACTATGGCTACACCTTC,CASIFRVDYGYTF
TRBJ2-1,.,TRBV29-1,.,TGCAGCGTCGCCTGGAGGACTGGCGATGAGCAGTTCTTC,CSVAWRTGDEQFF
TRBJ2-3,.,TRBV5-5,TRBD1,TGTGCCAGCAGCTTCTTACCGGGACAGCTATCCAATACGCAGTATTTT,CASSFLPGQLSNTQYF
TRBJ1-4,.,TRBV7-9,.,TGTGCCAGCAGCTTACTCCAGGGGAATGAAAAACTGTTTTTT,CASSLLQGNEKLFF
TRBJ2-7,.,TRBV18,.,TGTGCCAGCTCACCAGACGACTTTCTTCCCGAGCAGTACTTC,CASSPDDFLPEQYF
TRBJ2-7,few,TRBV2,TRBD1,TGTGCCAGCAGGGGGGACAGGGGGCAGTACGAGCAGTACTTC,CASRGDRGQYEQYF
TRBJ1-6,.,TRBV4-1,TRBD1,TGCGCCAGCAGCCAATCAGGGGGCCGAGGTTCACCCCTCCACTTT,CASSQSGGRGSPLHF
TRBJ2-2,few,TRBV6-4,TRBD2,TGTGCCAGCAACCGACTAGCGCCGAACACCGGGGAGCTGTTTTTT,CASNRLAPNTGELFF
TRBJ2-7,.,TRBV7-9,.,TGTGCCAGCAGCTTAGAGGCGGGCGAGCAGTACTTC,CASSLEAGEQYF
TRBJ1-1,.,TRBV6-1,.,TGTGCCAGCAGTGAAGTGGGGGGACGAGGCACTGAAGCTTTCTTT,CASSEVGGRGTEAFF
TRBJ2-7,.,TRBV10-2,TRBD2,TGCGCCAGCAGCTTAGCCGGGACTAGCGGGGCGGGTTCCTACGAGCAGTACTTC,CASSLAGTSGAGSYEQYF
TRBJ1-5,.,TRBV4-1,.,TGCGCCAGCAGCCAAGAGTCTAATCAGCCCCAGCATTTT,CASSQESNQPQHF
TRBJ2-3,.,TRBV5-6,TRBD2,TGTGCCAGCAGCGCTAGCGGGGGGGCCGTTACAGATACGCAGTATTTT,CASSASGGAVTDTQYF
TRBJ1-2,.,TRBV29-1,.,TGCAGCGGCACCATCGGGGGGTCAGCTAACTATGGCTACACCTTC,CSGTIGGSANYGYTF
TRBJ2-7,.,TRBV7-8,.,TGTGCCAGCAGCTTCGAGGACGAGCAGTACTTC,CASSFEDEQYF
TRBJ2-6,.,TRBV5-4,TRBD1,TGTGCCAGCAGCTTACGGACAGGTACCTCTGGGGCCAACGTCCTGACTTTC,CASSLRTGTSGANVLTF
TRBJ1-1,.,TRBV9,.,TGTGCCAGCAGCGACGGAGCTGAAGCTTTCTTT,CASSDGAEAFF
TRBJ1-3,once,TRBV7-8,.,TGTGCCAGCAGCGCCTCCGGGATCGGAGGAAACACCATATATTTT,CASSASGIGGNTIYF
TRBJ2-7,.,TRBV28,.,TGTGCCAGCAGTTTGTTGGGGCAGGGCTCCTACGAGCAGTACTTC,CASSLLGQGSYEQYF
TRBJ2-3,.,TRBV5-5,TRBD2,TGTGCCAGCAGCTTGGGAGCACTACTAGCGGCAGGCACAGATACGCAGTATTTT,CASSLGALLAAGTDTQYF
TRBJ2-4,.,TRBV2,.,TGTGCCAGCAGTGAGGGGCGATTAGCCAAAAACATTCAGTACTTC,CASSEGRLAKNIQYF
TRBJ1-6,.,TRBV27,TRBD1,TGTGCCAGCAGTACCCGGACAGGGGTGGATTCACCCCTCCACTTT,CASSTRTGVDSPLHF
TRBJ2-5,.,TRBV10-3,TRBD1,TGTGCCATCAGTAAGTGGACAGGACGACAAGAGACCCAGTACTTC,CAISKWTGRQETQYF
TRBJ1-4,.,TRBV7-8,.,TGTGCCAGCAGCTTAGTGGCAGCCCCCGTCGAGGATGAAAAACTGTTTTTT,CASSLVAAPVEDEKLFF
TRBJ2-5,.,TRBV6-2/TRBV6-3,TRBD1,TGTGCCAGCAGTGTGACAGGGCCTCAAGAGACCCAGTACTTC,CASSVTGPQETQYF
TRBJ2-3,.,TRBV29-1,TRBD2,TGCAGCGTTGAATGGCTAGCGGGAGGCACAGATACGCAGTATTTT,CSVEWLAGGTDTQYF
TRBJ1-4,few,TRBV28,.,TGTGCCAGCAGTCCCGTAGCCCAGTCTAATGAAAAACTGTTTTTT,CASSPVAQSNEKLFF
TRBJ1-2,.,TRBV5-4,.,TGTGCCAGCAGCTCGTATCAGGGTAACTATGGCTACACCTTC,CASSSYQGNYGYTF
TRBJ1-5,.,TRBV6-2/TRBV6-3,TRBD1,TGTGCCAGCAGTTACCCACCCACAGGGGTGAGCAATCAGCCCCAGCATTTT,CASSYPPTGVSNQPQHF
TRBJ1-2,.,TRBV27,.,TGTGCCAGCAGTTTAAGAGCGGACTATGGCTACACCTTC,CASSLRADYGYTF
TRBJ1-6,.,TRBV6-6,TRBD1,TGTGCCAGCAGTTACGCCGGACAGGGGACGACACCCCTCCACTTT,CASSYAGQGTTPLHF
TRBJ2-1,.,TRBV6-5,.,TGTGCCAGCTACTACTACAATGAGCAGTTCTTC,CASYYYNEQFF
TRBJ2-2,.,TRBV5-4,TRBD1,TGTGCCAGCAGCCTTAAGACAGGGGCTAACGGGGAGCTGTTTTTT,CASSLKTGANGELFF
TRBJ2-7,few,TRBV6-5,TRBD1,TGTGCCAGCAGTTACACGACAGGGAGCTCCTACGAGCAGTACTTC,CASSYTTGSSYEQYF